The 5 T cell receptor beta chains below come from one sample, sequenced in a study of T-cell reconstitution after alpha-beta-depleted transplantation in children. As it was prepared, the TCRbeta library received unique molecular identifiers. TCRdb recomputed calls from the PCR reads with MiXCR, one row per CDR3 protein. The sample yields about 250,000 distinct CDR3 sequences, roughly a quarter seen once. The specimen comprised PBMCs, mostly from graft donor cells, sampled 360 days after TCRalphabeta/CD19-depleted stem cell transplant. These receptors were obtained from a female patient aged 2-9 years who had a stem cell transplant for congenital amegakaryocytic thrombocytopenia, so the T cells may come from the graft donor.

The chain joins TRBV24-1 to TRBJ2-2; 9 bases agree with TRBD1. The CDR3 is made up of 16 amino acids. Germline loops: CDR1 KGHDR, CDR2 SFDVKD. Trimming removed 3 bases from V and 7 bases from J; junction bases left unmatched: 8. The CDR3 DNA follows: TGTGCCACCAGTGATCGAAGGGACAGGGTCCTCGGGGAGCTGTTTTTT. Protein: CATSDRRDRVLGELFF.

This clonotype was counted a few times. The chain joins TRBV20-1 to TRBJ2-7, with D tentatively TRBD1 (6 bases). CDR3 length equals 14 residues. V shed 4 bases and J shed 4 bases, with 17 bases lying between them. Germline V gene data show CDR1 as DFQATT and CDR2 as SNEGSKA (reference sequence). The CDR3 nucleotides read TGCAGTGCTAAAAGCGACAGGATACTATACGAGCAGTACTTC. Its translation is CSAKSDRILYEQYF.

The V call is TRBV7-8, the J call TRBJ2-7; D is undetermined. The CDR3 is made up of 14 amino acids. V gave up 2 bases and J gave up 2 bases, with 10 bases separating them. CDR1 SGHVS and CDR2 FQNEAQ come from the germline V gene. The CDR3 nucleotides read TGTGCCAGCAGCTTAAGTTACGGAGCCTACGAGCAGTACTTC. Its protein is CASSLSYGAYEQYF.

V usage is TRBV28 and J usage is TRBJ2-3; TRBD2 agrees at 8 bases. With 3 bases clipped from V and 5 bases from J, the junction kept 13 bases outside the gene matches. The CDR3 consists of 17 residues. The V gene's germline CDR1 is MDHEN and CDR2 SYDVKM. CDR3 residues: CASSFLWSSGDRDTQYF. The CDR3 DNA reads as TGTGCCAGCAGTTTTCTTTGGAGTAGCGGGGACCGAGATACGCAGTATTTT.

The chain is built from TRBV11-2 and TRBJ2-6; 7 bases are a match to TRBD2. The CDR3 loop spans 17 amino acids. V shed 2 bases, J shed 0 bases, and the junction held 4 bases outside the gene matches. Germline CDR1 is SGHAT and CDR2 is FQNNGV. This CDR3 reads CASSLMSSGSGANVLTF. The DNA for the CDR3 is TGTGCCAGCAGCTTAATGTCTAGCGGCTCTGGGGCCAACGTCCTGACTTTC. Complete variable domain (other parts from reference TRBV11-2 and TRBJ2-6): EAGVAQSPRYKIIEKRQSVAFWCNPISGHATLYWYQQILGQGPKLLIQFQNNGVVDDSQLPKDRFSAERLKGVDSTLKIQPAKLEDSAVYLCASSLMSSGSGANVLTFGAGSRLTVL.